This T cell receptor beta chain was captured by sequencing in a study of tumor and adjacent non-tumor tissue in lung cancer. Study summary: The cohort had about a dozen adenocarcinoma, a couple of squamous cell and 1 small cell patients.

TCRbeta libraries were built with three rounds of nested PCR, modified from ARM-PCR. Each CDR3 protein gets one entry after TCRdb re-called the multiplex PCR reads with MiXCR. This sample yields tens of thousands of distinct CDR3 sequences, of which under 70% are seen a single time; approximately 30% belongs to the top ten. No cell sorting was done before RNA was extracted from the tissue. The normal lung tissue was taken more than 3 cm from the tumor edge. This CDR3 has 16 residues. Trimming removed 0 bases at V and 14 bases at J, with 24 bases between. Germline V lookup: CDR1 SGHDT, CDR2 YYEEEE. This clonotype was sampled from a woman aged 50 to 60 with non-small cell lung cancer. The sequencing sample was made of distant non-tumor lung tissue. The J gene is TRBJ2-1, the V gene TRBV5-6; tentatively, D is TRBD2 (6 bases). CDR3 amino acids: CASSLVLAVGYNVEFF. The CDR3, as DNA: TGTGCCAGCAGCTTGGTGTTAGCGGTGGGGTACAATGTGGAGTTCTTC.